A single sample is the source of the 2 T cell receptor beta chains below, sequenced in a study of cytomegalovirus exposure and HLA in healthy donors. PCR employed 60 Vbeta and 13 Jbeta primers. Clones were sequenced by immunoSEQ multiplex PCR, and TCRdb holds only the in-frame ones, with some missing. Here the sample table reports about 170,000 clones. Material for sequencing was PBMCs. The source of these receptors is a woman aged 60-75 years in good health and CMV-seronegative.

The chain uses TRBV7-2 and TRBJ2-1, with 12 bases matching TRBD2. The CDR3 covers 17 residues. The trim removed 5 bases at V and 5 bases at J, leaving 10 bases unmatched. Per germline, CDR1 SGHTA and CDR2 FQGNSA. The CDR3 nucleotides are TGTGCCAGCAGCCCACCACTAGCGGGGGGCTACCACAATGAGCAGTTCTTC. Translated, it gives CASSPPLAGGYHNEQFF.

Details on this clone: This specimen includes other DNA sequences encoding the same CDR3. V is TRBV18 and J is TRBJ2-3, with D possibly matching TRBD2 (5 bases). The CDR3 totals 15 residues. Trimming pared 0 bases from V and 1 base from J, leaving 8 bases between. CDR1 KGHSH and CDR2 LQKENI come from the germline V gene. The DNA for the CDR3 is TGTGCCAGCTCACCACCCGGACTCCGCACAGATACGCAGTATTTT. This codes for CASSPPGLRTDTQYF.